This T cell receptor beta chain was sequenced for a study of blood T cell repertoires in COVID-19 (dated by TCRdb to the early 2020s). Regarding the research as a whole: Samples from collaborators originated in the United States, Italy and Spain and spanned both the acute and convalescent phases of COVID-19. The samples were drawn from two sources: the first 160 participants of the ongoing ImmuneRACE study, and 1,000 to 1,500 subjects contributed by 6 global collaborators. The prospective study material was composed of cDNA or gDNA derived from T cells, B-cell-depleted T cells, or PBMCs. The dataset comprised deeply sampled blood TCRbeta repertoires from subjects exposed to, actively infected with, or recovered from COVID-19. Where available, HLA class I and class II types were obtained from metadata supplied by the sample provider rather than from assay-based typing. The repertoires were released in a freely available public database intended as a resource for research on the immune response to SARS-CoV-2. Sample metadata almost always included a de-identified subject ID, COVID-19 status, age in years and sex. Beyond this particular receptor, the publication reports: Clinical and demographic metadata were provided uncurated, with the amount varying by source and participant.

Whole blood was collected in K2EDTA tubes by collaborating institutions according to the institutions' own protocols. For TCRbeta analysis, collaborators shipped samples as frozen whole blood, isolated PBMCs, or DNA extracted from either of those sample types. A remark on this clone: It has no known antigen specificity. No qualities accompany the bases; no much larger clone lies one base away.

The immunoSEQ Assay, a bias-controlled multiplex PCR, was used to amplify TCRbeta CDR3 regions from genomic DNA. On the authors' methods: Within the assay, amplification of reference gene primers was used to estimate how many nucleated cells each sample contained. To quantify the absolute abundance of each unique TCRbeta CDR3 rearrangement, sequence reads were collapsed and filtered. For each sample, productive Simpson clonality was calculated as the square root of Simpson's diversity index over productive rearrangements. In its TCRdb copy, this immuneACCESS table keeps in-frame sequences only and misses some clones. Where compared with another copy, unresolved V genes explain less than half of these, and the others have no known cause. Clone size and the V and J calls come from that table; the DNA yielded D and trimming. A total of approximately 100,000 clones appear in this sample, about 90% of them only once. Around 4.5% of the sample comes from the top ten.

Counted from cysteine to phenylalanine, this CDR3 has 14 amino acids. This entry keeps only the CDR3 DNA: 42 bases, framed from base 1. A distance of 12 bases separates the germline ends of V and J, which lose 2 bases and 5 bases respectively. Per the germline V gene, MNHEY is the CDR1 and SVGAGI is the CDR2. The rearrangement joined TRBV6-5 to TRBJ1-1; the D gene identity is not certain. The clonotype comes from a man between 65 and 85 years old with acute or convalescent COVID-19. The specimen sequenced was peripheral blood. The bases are TGTGCCAGCAGTTACGGGCAGGCCACGACTGAAGCTTTCTTT. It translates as CASSYGQATTEAFF.